The 9 T cell receptor beta chains below all came from one sample that was sequenced in a study of blood T cell repertoires in COVID-19. Sequencing was performed with immunoSEQ multiplex PCR; in TCRdb, only in-frame clones are kept and a portion is missing. The sample carries 95,000 to 110,000 clones, roughly 84% recorded once. Sequenced sample: peripheral blood. Every receptor here comes from a human donor in a cohort sampled during active COVID-19.

The chain uses TRBV9 and TRBJ1-2, with D maybe TRBD1 (6 bases). Germline lookup yields CDR1 SGDLS and CDR2 YYNGEE. V lost 0 bases and J lost 3, with 9 bases in between. This CDR3 spans 14 amino acids. CDR3 DNA sequence: TGTGCCAGCAGCGTAGGGGGGACATACTATGGCTACACCTTC. Translated, it gives CASSVGGTYYGYTF.

The rearrangement uses TRBV5-8 and TRBJ2-5; 10 nucleotides match TRBD1. From germline, CDR1 is SGHTS and CDR2 YDEGEE. This CDR3 spans 15 amino acids. The V segment lost 5 bases and the J segment 5 bases; nucleotides outside the gene matches: 9. CDR3 residues: CASRPGQGILETQYF. The CDR3 region has the DNA TGTGCCAGCAGACCGGGACAGGGGATTCTCGAGACCCAGTACTTC.

The rearrangement links TRBV6-1 to TRBJ1-1; D gene uncertain. Per germline, CDR1 MNHNS and CDR2 SASEGT. The CDR3 contains 15 residues. The V end was cut by 3 bases, the J end by 7 bases, with 18 bases between. The CDR3 DNA follows: TGTGCCAGCAGTGACCGACCTCTTGCTACAGTTGAAGCTTTCTTT. Translation: CASSDRPLATVEAFF.

The chain is built from TRBV5-1 and TRBJ1-6; 7 bases fit TRBD1. J gave up 3 bases and V 4 bases, and 7 bases lay outside the gene matches. Germline V lookup: CDR1 SGHRS, CDR2 YFSETQ. CDR3 length: 16 residues. As DNA, the CDR3 is TGCGCCAGCAGCACGACAGGGATCGGCTATAATTCACCCCTCCACTTT. Its protein is CASSTTGIGYNSPLHF. Looking up the rest from reference TRBV5-1 and TRBJ1-6 gives the full variable domain: KAGVTQTPRYLIKTRGQQVTLSCSPISGHRSVSWYQQTPGQGLQFLFEYFSETQRNKGNFPGRFSGRQFSNSRSEMNVSTLELGDSALYLCASSTTGIGYNSPLHFGNGTRLTVT.

The chain has TRBV27 and TRBJ2-2; possibly TRBD2 for D (5 bases). Germline-derived CDR1 and CDR2 are MNHEY and SMNVEV (reference sequence). The CDR3 has 14 residues. The V and J ends lost 2 bases and 1 base respectively, with 5 bases between them. The CDR3 region has the DNA TGTGCCAGCAGTTTACGGGGGAACACCGGGGAGCTGTTTTTT. Encoded protein: CASSLRGNTGELFF.

The rearrangement links TRBV7-3 to TRBJ2-3; TRBD2 agrees at 8 bases. From germline, CDR1 is SGHTA and CDR2 FQGTGA. V lost 5 bases, J lost 3 bases, and 4 bases stayed unmatched. This CDR3 has 14 residues. This CDR3 reads CASSPGRGTDTQYF. CDR3 nucleotides: TGTGCCAGCAGCCCCGGGAGGGGGACAGATACGCAGTATTTT.

The chain links TRBV7-8 to TRBJ1-2, with TRBD1 as a possible D gene (6 bases). CDR3 length equals 12 residues. CDR1 SGHVS and CDR2 FQNEAQ come from the germline V gene. V lost 5 bases and J lost 7, with 11 bases in between. The chain's CDR3 is CASSRYRAGYTF. The CDR3 DNA follows: TGTGCCAGCAGCCGGTACAGGGCTGGCTACACCTTC.

This clone was found a few times. The chain couples TRBV6-2 or TRBV6-3 to TRBJ1-1; possible D gene TRBD1, 5 bases. The CDR3 is made up of 15 amino acids. V was shortened by 2 bases and J by 1 base, with 11 bases between the two germline ends. The germline gives CDR1 MNHEY, CDR2 SVGEGT. The DNA of the CDR3 is TGTGCCAGCAGTTACACCCGACAGACGAACACTGAAGCTTTCTTT. Translation gives CASSYTRQTNTEAFF.

V is TRBV30 and J is TRBJ2-4, with a weak D call TRBD1 (6 bases). Germline values: CDR1 GTSNPN, CDR2 SVGIG (reference sequence). There are 13 residues in the CDR3. The V end was cut by 1 base, the J end by 9 bases, with 13 bases between. The CDR3 sequence is CAWSGTDVTIQYF. The CDR3 DNA is TGTGCCTGGAGTGGGACAGATGTAACCATTCAGTACTTC.